Listed here are 3 T cell receptor beta chains from one sample, sequenced in a study of OX40 agonist ivuxolimab in advanced cancers. The table came from immunoSEQ multiplex PCR; TCRdb's copy has only in-frame clones and leaves some out. The sample has tens of thousands of clones, 80% to 90% seen once; the top ten hold approximately 3.5%. The specimen was CD4+ or CD8+ T cells sorted from blood, collected in a trial of the OX40 agonist ivuxolimab. These receptor sequences come from an adult with an advanced solid tumor such as melanoma, head and neck, liver or kidney cancer.

This chain links TRBV28 with TRBJ1-4; D unresolved. CDR1 is MDHEN and CDR2 is SYDVKM in the germline V gene. The CDR3 contains 12 residues. Trimming stripped 5 bases from V and 8 bases from J, with 9 bases between. CDR3 protein: CASSRLREKLFF. CDR3 sequence (DNA): TGTGCCAGCAGTCGCCTCCGCGAAAAACTGTTTTTT.

The chain has TRBV5-1 and TRBJ1-1; D gene uncertain. Germline CDR1 is SGHRS and CDR2 is YFSETQ. The V and J ends lost 0 bases and 1 base respectively, with 7 bases between them. The CDR3 consists of 14 residues. The CDR3 region is CASSLANPNTEAFF. DNA for the CDR3: TGCGCCAGCAGCTTGGCCAACCCGAACACTGAAGCTTTCTTT.

The gene calls are TRBV30 and TRBJ1-3, with a tentative D call TRBD1 (6 bases). The CDR3 extends over 15 amino acids. Trimming removed 1 base at V and 1 base at J, with 11 bases between. Germline loops: CDR1 GTSNPN, CDR2 SVGIG (reference sequence). CDR3 sequence (DNA): TGTGCCTGGAGTGCCCTGACAGGTTCTGGAAACACCATATATTTT. Its translation: CAWSALTGSGNTIYF.